The rows below give T cell receptor beta chains drawn from one sample of a study of cytomegalovirus exposure and HLA in healthy donors. The data were produced by immunoSEQ multiplex PCR, yet TCRdb's version contains in-frame clones alone and is incomplete. This repertoire shows approximately 150,000 clones, roughly 83% found once; its top ten account for around 9.6%. The sequenced sample was PBMCs. Receptors originate from a man younger than 45 in good health and CMV-seropositive. The CDR3 runs from the conserved cysteine through the conserved F or W. Each record gives: V gene, D gene, J gene, CDR3 protein. The D gene is left open where the match is weak.

TRBV4-3	TRBD1	TRBJ1-4	CASSQGRQGNEKLFF
TRBV6-1	.	TRBJ1-5	CASRRQPGQPQHF
TRBV6-5	.	TRBJ1-1	CASSSPGTVEEAFF
TRBV10-3	.	TRBJ2-4	CASSWRQGLKNIQYF
TRBV27	.	TRBJ2-7	CASSLLLMNQAGPYEQYF
TRBV4-2	TRBD1	TRBJ1-1	CASSQGTGGWYTEAFF
TRBV7-2	.	TRBJ1-1	CASSLDRTGVAFF
TRBV6-5	TRBD1	TRBJ1-2	CASREQGPGLYGYTF
TRBV4-1	.	TRBJ2-7	CASSQSGTKLYEQYF
TRBV5-1	TRBD1	TRBJ1-1	CASSFRGRDTEAFF
TRBV27	TRBD2	TRBJ2-7	CASSLKRGRLAGFFYEQYF
TRBV2	.	TRBJ1-5	CASTDWRNQPQHF
TRBV9	.	TRBJ2-1	CASSSSIDGTYNEQFF
TRBV7-7	.	TRBJ1-2	CASSIRDSVFGYGYTF
TRBV2	.	TRBJ2-7	CASYEGGVDEQYF
TRBV5-4	TRBD2	TRBJ2-6	CASSLKLAGPGANVLTF
TRBV7-6	.	TRBJ2-1	CASSLRRGQDEQFF
TRBV9	TRBD1	TRBJ2-3	CASSVGGGTGWRDTQYF
TRBV6-5	TRBD2	TRBJ2-1	CASSSPGLAYNEQFF
TRBV10-3	.	TRBJ1-2	CAITPYGGDYGYTF
TRBV5-1	TRBD2	TRBJ2-5	CASSSSLLSGGAGVQETQYF
TRBV7-9	TRBD1	TRBJ1-3	CASSGTGSGNTIYF
TRBV5-4	.	TRBJ1-1	CASSPGVMNTEAFF
TRBV27	TRBD1	TRBJ2-2	CASSPIRGPNTGELFF
TRBV28	.	TRBJ1-2	CASSPRGVSPYGYTF
TRBV4-2	TRBD2	TRBJ2-7	CASSHHITVPGLAPYEQYF
TRBV7-6	TRBD1	TRBJ1-1	CASSSGTGGTEAFF
TRBV27	TRBD1	TRBJ1-2	CASSLAGGNYGYTF
TRBV19	TRBD1	TRBJ2-5	CASSRVHGTADQETQYF
TRBV13	TRBD1	TRBJ2-2	CASSSSGTGNTGELFF
TRBV10-1	.	TRBJ1-1	CASSPQGYTEAFF
TRBV4-1	.	TRBJ1-2	CASSGRVHGYTF
TRBV30	.	TRBJ1-4	CAWTDRPRGEKLFF
TRBV2	TRBD2	TRBJ2-2	CASSRTSGAGELFF
TRBV29-1	.	TRBJ2-7	CSASGLLYEQYF
TRBV7-9	.	TRBJ1-1	CASSLGPTGLTEAFF
TRBV7-2	TRBD1	TRBJ1-2	CASSVPGTGKGGYTF
TRBV27	TRBD1	TRBJ1-2	CASSFRTGVGYTF
TRBV9	TRBD2	TRBJ2-3	CASSVASGSFTDTQYF
TRBV6-5	TRBD1	TRBJ2-7	CASTGNQDRAHEQYF
TRBV27	TRBD1	TRBJ1-2	CASGLPRDSDNYGYTF
TRBV7-8	.	TRBJ2-1	CASSPSGNLYNEQFF
TRBV5-6	TRBD1	TRBJ1-1	CASSQTGGHEAFF
TRBV27	TRBD1	TRBJ2-7	CASTIRTGNNEQYF